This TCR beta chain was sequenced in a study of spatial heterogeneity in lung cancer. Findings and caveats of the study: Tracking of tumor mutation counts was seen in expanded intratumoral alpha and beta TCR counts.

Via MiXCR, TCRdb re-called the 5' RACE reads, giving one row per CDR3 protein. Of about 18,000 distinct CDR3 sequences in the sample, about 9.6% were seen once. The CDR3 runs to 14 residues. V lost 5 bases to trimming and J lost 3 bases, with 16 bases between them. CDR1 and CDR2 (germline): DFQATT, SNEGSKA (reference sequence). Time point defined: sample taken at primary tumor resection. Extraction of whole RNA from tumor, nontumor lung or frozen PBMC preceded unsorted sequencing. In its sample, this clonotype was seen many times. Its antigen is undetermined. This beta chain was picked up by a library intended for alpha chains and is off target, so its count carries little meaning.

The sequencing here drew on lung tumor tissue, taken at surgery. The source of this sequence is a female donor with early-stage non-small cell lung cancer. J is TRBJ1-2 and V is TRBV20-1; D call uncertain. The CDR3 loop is CSAHTRAMDYGYTF. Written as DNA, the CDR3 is TGCAGTGCTCATACTCGGGCCATGGACTATGGCTACACCTTC.